One sample yielded the 18 T cell receptor beta chains listed below, sequenced in a study of shared clonotypes between healthy human individuals. Terminally differentiated effector memory CD45RA+ cells were excluded from the naive CD8 cells, which were CD45RO-negative and positively selected for CCR7. This table comes from immunoSEQ multiplex PCR, and its TCRdb copy is limited to in-frame clones, with some not included. There are around 2.1 million clones in the sample; 90% to 95% occur only once, and approximately 1.7% lies in the top ten. The specimen sequenced was naive CD8+ T cells from PBMCs. These receptors were obtained from a man younger than 30 in good health. Some clones in this sample may be carry-over from other donors' samples.

The chain carries TRBV29-1 and TRBJ1-4; no clear D gene. This CDR3 region has 10 residues. Germline values: CDR1 SQVTM, CDR2 ANQGSEA. The V and J ends lost 6 bases and 4 bases respectively, with 3 bases between them. The CDR3 region is CSVHNEKLFF. The CDR3 DNA follows: TGCAGCGTACATAATGAAAAACTGTTTTTT.

J is TRBJ2-7 and V is TRBV28; no definite D call. The CDR3 contains 17 residues. Trimming left V 6 bases short and J 1 base short, with 22 bases between. CDR1 and CDR2 from the germline V gene are MDHEN and SYDVKM. The CDR3 DNA sequence: TGTGCCAGCAGCCTCTCTCAGACTCAGATGGATTCCTACGAGCAGTACTTC. It specifies CASSLSQTQMDSYEQYF.

J is TRBJ1-1 and V is TRBV11-3; tentative D call: TRBD1 (6 bases). The germline V and J ends were trimmed by 3 bases and 1 base, with 15 bases remaining between them. Looked up from germline, CDR1 is SGHNT and CDR2 is YENEEA. This CDR3 is 16 amino acids long. The CDR3 DNA sequence: TGTGCCAGCAGCTTCAGAGGGGGGGACACGAACACTGAAGCTTTCTTT. It yields the protein CASSFRGGDTNTEAFF.

The gene calls are TRBV6-7 and TRBJ2-7; TRBD1 is a possible D gene (5 bases). TRBV6-7 carries the ORF label, with uncertain function. This CDR3 is 13 amino acids long. V lost 6 bases and J lost 5, with 14 bases in between. CDR3 in DNA: TGTGCCAGCAGCCCCCCAGGGTGCCACGAGCAGTACTTC. It is translated as CASSPPGCHEQYF.

The CDR3 sequence: CASSGTGEYQETQYF. The CDR3 region has the DNA TGTGCCAGCAGCGGGACAGGGGAATACCAAGAGACCCAGTACTTC. V gene TRBV9 combines with J gene TRBJ2-5, with 9 bases fitting TRBD1. The V gene end was trimmed by 3 bases and the J gene end by 0 bases; junction bases not matched to a gene: 3. CDR1 and CDR2 from the germline V gene are SGDLS and YYNGEE. The CDR3 covers 15 residues.

CDR3 sequence (DNA): TGTGCCAGCAGCGTAGATAGGGCTCCACCCTGTGACGAGCAGTACTTC. The encoded protein is CASSVDRAPPCDEQYF. The chain has TRBV9 and TRBJ2-7; D call uncertain. Trimming removed 0 bases from V and 5 bases from J, with 18 bases in between. The V gene's germline CDR1 is SGDLS and CDR2 YYNGEE. The CDR3 consists of 16 residues.

The chain has TRBV9 and TRBJ1-1; D is uncertain. The CDR3 totals 15 residues. Germline lookup yields CDR1 SGDLS and CDR2 YYNGEE. V lost 3 bases to trimming and J lost 5 bases, with 17 bases between them. The DNA for the CDR3 is TGTGCCAGCAGCGGATCCCGCACCCTTAGTACTGAAGCTTTCTTT. Translated, it gives CASSGSRTLSTEAFF.

The rearrangement uses TRBV5-4 and TRBJ2-1; 13 bases are a match to TRBD2. The trim removed 3 bases at V and 5 bases at J, leaving 8 bases unmatched. Germline V gene sequence: CDR1 SGHNT, CDR2 YYREEE (reference sequence). This CDR3 comprises 17 residues. CDR3 protein: CASSSGLAGVPNNEQFF. CDR3 bases: TGTGCCAGCAGCTCCGGACTAGCGGGAGTGCCGAACAATGAGCAGTTCTTC.

CDR3 DNA sequence: TGTGCCAGCAGGTGGACAGGGTCCATGAACACTGAAGCTTTCTTT. Translation gives CASRWTGSMNTEAFF. The V gene is TRBV2, the J gene TRBJ1-1; 8 bases are shared with TRBD1. Germline V gene sequence: CDR1 SNHLY, CDR2 FYNNEI. The length of the CDR3 is 15 residues. V was pared by 6 bases and J by 0 bases, with 6 bases of the junction left unmatched.

The CDR3 is CASSLVSGRPNYDGYTF. The CDR3 DNA sequence: TGTGCCAGCAGCTTAGTGAGCGGCCGCCCAAACTATGATGGCTACACCTTC. The chain carries TRBV7-8 and TRBJ1-2; D is uncertain. V gave up 1 base and J gave up 6 bases, with 21 bases separating them. The CDR3 consists of 17 residues. Germline V gene data show CDR1 as SGHVS and CDR2 as FQNEAQ.

A word on this clone: The sample has other DNA sequences that encode this CDR3 too. The chain has TRBV12-5 and TRBJ1-1; D remains ambiguous. Trimming removed 5 bases from V and 1 base from J, with 5 bases in between. CDR1 LGHNT and CDR2 FRNRAP come from the germline V gene. The CDR3 has 12 residues. The CDR3 nucleotides read TGTGCTAGTGGTCTAGGGAACACTGAAGCTTTCTTT. Translated: CASGLGNTEAFF.

The gene calls are TRBV14 and TRBJ2-7; 8 bases agree with TRBD1. Germline V gives CDR1 SGHDN, CDR2 FVKESK. This CDR3 has 19 residues. With V trimmed by 4 bases and J by 5 bases, 22 bases remained unmatched. CDR3 nucleotide sequence: TGTGCCAGCAGCCGCAACCGGGACAGGAGCTACACCCCGCTACACGAGCAGTACTTC. It specifies CASSRNRDRSYTPLHEQYF.

The genes are TRBV11-2 and TRBJ2-7; 9 bases are a match to TRBD2. The ends lost 4 bases at V and 2 bases at J; junction bases unmatched: 6. Germline values: CDR1 SGHAT, CDR2 FQNNGV. CDR3 length: 15 amino acids. The CDR3 here is CASSSTAGGTYEQYF. CDR3 sequence (DNA): TGTGCCAGCAGCTCGACAGCGGGAGGAACCTACGAGCAGTACTTC.

The chain carries TRBV28 and TRBJ2-1; D uncertain. Trimming removed 6 bases from V and 4 bases from J, with 16 bases in between. The CDR3 runs to 15 residues. From germline, CDR1 is MDHEN and CDR2 SYDVKM. This chain's CDR3 is CASRFTTETYNEQFF. DNA of the CDR3: TGTGCCAGCAGGTTCACGACCGAAACATACAATGAGCAGTTCTTC.

This clone was seen once. This specimen includes other DNA sequences encoding the same CDR3. CDR3 nucleotide sequence: TGTGCCAGTCAGACAGGGAGCAATCAGCCCCAGCATTTT. This codes for CASQTGSNQPQHF. This sequence joins TRBV19 and TRBJ1-5; 7 nucleotides match TRBD1. CDR3 length equals 13 residues. Germline CDR1 is LNHDA and CDR2 is SQIVND (reference sequence). After removal of 8 bases from V and 1 base from J, the junction contained 2 bases not matched to a gene.

Details on this clone: This same CDR3 is encoded by further DNA sequences in the sample. The chain recombines TRBV4-1 with TRBJ1-5; possibly TRBD1 for D (5 bases). The CDR3 spans 15 residues. The V gene's germline CDR1 is MGHRA and CDR2 YSYEKL. Between the trimmed V and J ends, which lost 1 base and 1 base, there was a span of 8 bases. CDR3 nucleotide sequence: TGCGCCAGCAGCCAAGTCGGGGGGAGCAATCAGCCCCAGCATTTT. Amino acid sequence: CASSQVGGSNQPQHF.

The chain links TRBV10-2 to TRBJ1-2; D perhaps matches TRBD1 (5 bases). The ends were cut back, 6 bases at V and 0 bases at J, with 8 bases in the middle. The CDR3 runs 13 residues. Germline lookup yields CDR1 WSHSY and CDR2 SAAADI. The CDR3, as DNA: TGCGCCAGCAGCCAGACAGCTAACTATGGCTACACCTTC. Translation gives CASSQTANYGYTF.

The chain carries TRBV25-1 and TRBJ1-2; D perhaps matches TRBD1 (6 bases). The V end was cut by 0 bases, the J end by 6 bases, with 17 bases between. The CDR3 spans 16 residues. Germline-derived CDR1 and CDR2 are MGHDK and SYGVNS. The CDR3 DNA is TGTGCCAGCAGTGAATATAGGAGGGGGGGTTTCGATGGCTACACCTTC. Encoded protein: CASSEYRRGGFDGYTF.